This T cell receptor (beta chain) originates from a study of Ad26.COV2.S vaccination and SARS-CoV-2 variants (dated by TCRdb to about 2021). In the study overall: Vaccine-arm donors came from COV1001, a multicentre, randomized, double-blind, placebo-controlled phase I-IIa trial of Ad26.COV2.S in healthy adults. Investigators did not know the trial group allocation while performing experiments and assessing outcomes. The TCR-sequenced set comprised about 32 samples: some 20 Ad26.COV2.S vaccine recipients, 5 placebo recipients and 8 SARS-CoV-2 convalescent individuals. Ad26.COV2.S was administered intramuscularly at 5 x 10^10 or 1 x 10^11 viral particles, either as a single shot or as two shots given 56 days apart. Participants in the trial were split at random into five groups of five each, receiving low-dose or high-dose Ad26.COV2.S once or twice, or else placebo on both occasions. Sequencing of the TCRbeta repertoire served to evaluate the specificity and breadth of SARS-CoV-2-reactive T cell receptors following Ad26.COV2.S vaccination. General study outcomes and caveats: Non-spike TCR breadth was comparable between vaccine and placebo recipients, consistent with the vaccine containing only spike. Comparing responses between vaccine doses or regimens was not something the study was powered to do. According to the authors, total T cell responses may have been underestimated by the TCR breadth and depth analyses. Substantial breadth of spike-specific CD8+ and CD4+ T cell responses was reported after vaccination. Ad26.COV2.S recipients had higher spike-specific TCR breadth than placebo recipients (P = 0.0014).

Concerning this clone itself: It has no known antigen specificity. One base away there is no much larger clone; base qualities are not given.

The label giving this sample's treatment or condition can be read as: some 19 received Ad26.COV2.S at low or high dose, single or two shots; roughly five received placebo; per-sample allocation not given. For vaccine and placebo recipients, repertoires were sequenced using samples collected on day 63 after the first injection. Between 29 July and 7 August 2020, Cohort 1b enrolled some 25 adults aged 18-55 years at one site in Boston, USA. Ad26.COV2.S was a replication-incompetent adenovirus type 26 vector expressing a prefusion-stabilized SARS-CoV-2 spike protein from the original Wuhan strain. The cysteine opens and the phenylalanine closes a CDR3 of 16 amino acids. The only DNA kept is the CDR3, 48 bases in frame from the first base. Between the V and J ends, shortened by 0 bases and 6 bases respectively, the junction contains 15 bases. The germline V gene specifies SGHDN as CDR1 and FVKESK as CDR2.

The immunoSEQ Assay was the method used to sequence TCRbeta CDR3 regions. After extraction, genomic DNA underwent amplification by bias-controlled multiplex PCR, followed by high-throughput sequencing. Turning to the authors' computational methods: To quantify the absolute abundance of every unique TCRbeta CDR3 region, sequences were collapsed and filtered. T cell fraction was estimated by normalization of TCRbeta template counts to usable DNA, with usable DNA being measured through amplification of reference genes present in all nucleated cells. Repertoire TCRs were annotated as SARS-CoV-2-specific by exact matching of V gene, CDR3 amino acid sequence and J gene to a known reactive TCR set. MIRA supplied the reference SARS-CoV-2 TCR set, which was filtered for enrichment in COVID-19-positive ImmuneCODE repertoires so that public or cross-reactive TCRs were removed. Using the MIRA antigens, annotated TCRs were further analysed by specific ORF or by position within an ORF. Breadth was defined as the number of annotated unique rearrangements divided by the total number of unique productive rearrangements, and depth was defined as the summed frequency of the annotated unique rearrangements. TCR breadth was compared between groups using two-sided Wilcoxon rank-sum tests. TCRdb stores this immuneACCESS table with in-frame sequences only. Part of the clones is absent; in the studies checked, under half of the shortfall reflects unresolved V genes, and no reason is known for the rest. V and J calls and clone size are those listed in that table; D and trimming were worked out from the DNA. For this sample the table gives about 350,000 clones, of which 85% to 90% were detected only once. The biggest ten clones account for approximately 4.5% of the sample.

The sequencing here drew on peripheral blood, taken in a trial of Ad26.COV2.S vaccine versus placebo. This receptor was obtained from a person aged 18-65 years who received the Ad26.COV2.S COVID-19 vaccine or a placebo. The chain links TRBV14 with TRBJ2-1; TRBD2 is a weak D gene call, 8 bases matching. CDR3 loop: CASSQDRGTSPNEQFF. The DNA sequence follows: TGTGCCAGCAGCCAAGACAGGGGGACTAGTCCCAATGAGCAGTTCTTC.